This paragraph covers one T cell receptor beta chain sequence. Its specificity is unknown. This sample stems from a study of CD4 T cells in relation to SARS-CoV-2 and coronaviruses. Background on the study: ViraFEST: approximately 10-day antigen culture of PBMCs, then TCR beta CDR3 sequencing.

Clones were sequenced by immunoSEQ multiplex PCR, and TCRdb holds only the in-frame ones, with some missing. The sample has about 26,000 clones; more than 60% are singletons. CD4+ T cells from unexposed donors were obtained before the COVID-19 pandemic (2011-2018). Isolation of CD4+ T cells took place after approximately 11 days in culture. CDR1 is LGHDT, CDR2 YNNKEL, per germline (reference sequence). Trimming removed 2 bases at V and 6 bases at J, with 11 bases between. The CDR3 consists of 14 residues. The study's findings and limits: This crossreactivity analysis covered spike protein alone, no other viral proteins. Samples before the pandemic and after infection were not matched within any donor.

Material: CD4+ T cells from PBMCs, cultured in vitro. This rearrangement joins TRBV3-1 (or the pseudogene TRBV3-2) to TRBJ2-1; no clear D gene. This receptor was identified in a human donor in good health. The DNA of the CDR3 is TGTGCCAGCAGCCAACAAGTAATTTCCAATGAGCAGTTCTTC. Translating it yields CASSQQVISNEQFF.